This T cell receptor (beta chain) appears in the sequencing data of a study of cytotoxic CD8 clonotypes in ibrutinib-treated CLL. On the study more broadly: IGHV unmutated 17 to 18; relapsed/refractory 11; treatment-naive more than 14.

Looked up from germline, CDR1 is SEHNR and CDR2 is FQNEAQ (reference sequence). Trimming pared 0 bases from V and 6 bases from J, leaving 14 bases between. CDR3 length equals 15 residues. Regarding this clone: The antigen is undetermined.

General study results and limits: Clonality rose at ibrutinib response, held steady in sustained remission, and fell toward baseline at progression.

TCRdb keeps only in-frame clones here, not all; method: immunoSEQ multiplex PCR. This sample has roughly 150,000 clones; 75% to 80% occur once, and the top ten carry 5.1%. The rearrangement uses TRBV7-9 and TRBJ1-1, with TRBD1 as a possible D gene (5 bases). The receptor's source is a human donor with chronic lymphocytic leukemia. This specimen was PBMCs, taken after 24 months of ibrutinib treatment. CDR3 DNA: TGTGCCAGCAGCTTAGCGGGGGGACGGGTCCCTGAAGCTTTCTTT. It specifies CASSLAGGRVPEAFF.